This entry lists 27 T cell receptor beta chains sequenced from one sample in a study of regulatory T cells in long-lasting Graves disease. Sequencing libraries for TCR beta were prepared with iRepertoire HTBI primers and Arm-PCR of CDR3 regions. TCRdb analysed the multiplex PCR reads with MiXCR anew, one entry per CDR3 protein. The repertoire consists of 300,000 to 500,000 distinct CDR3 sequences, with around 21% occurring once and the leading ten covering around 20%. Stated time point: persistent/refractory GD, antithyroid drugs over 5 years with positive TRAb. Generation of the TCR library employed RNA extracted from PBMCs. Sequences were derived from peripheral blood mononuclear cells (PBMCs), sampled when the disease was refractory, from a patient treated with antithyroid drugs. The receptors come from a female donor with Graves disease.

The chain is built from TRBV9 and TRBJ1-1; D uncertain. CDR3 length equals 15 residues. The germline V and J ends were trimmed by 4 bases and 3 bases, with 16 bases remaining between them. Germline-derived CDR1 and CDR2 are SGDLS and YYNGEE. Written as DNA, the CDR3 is TGTGCCAGCAGCTTAAGTCCCAATCGGGACACTGAAGCTTTCTTT. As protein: CASSLSPNRDTEAFF.

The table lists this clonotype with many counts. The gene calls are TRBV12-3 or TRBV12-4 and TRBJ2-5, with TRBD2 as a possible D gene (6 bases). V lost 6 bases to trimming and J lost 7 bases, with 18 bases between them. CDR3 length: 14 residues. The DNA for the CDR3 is TGTGCCAGCAGGCCCGGGACTGACGGCGGGACCCAGTACTTC. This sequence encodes CASRPGTDGGTQYF.

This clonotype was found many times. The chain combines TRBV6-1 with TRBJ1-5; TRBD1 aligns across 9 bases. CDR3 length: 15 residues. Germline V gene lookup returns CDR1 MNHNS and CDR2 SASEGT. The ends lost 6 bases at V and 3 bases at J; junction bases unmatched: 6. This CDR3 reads CASRPTGGNNQPQHF. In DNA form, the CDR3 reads TGTGCCAGCAGGCCTACAGGGGGCAACAATCAGCCCCAGCATTTT.

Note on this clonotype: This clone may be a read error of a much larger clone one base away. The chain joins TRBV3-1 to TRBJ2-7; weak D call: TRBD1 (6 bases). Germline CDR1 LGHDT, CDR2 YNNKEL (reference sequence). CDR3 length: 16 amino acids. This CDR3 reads CASIQVGGQRHSEQYF. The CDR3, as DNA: TGTGCCAGCATCCAAGTTGGAGGACAGCGGCACTCCGAGCAGTACTTC.

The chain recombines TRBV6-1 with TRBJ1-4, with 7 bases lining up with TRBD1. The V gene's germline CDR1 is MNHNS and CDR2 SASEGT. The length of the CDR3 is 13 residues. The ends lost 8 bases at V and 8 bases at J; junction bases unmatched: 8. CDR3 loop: CASADRAGEKLFF. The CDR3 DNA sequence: TGTGCCAGCGCCGACAGGGCGGGGGAAAAACTGTTTTTT.

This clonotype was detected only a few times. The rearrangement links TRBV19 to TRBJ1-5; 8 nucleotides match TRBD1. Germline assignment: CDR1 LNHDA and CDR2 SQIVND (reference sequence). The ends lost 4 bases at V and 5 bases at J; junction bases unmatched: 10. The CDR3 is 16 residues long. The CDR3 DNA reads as TGTGCCAGTAGTACTCAGGGCGGGACAGGCGATCAGCCCCAGCATTTT. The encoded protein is CASSTQGGTGDQPQHF.

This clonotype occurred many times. The CDR3 reads CASSFGVLGETQYF. CDR3 DNA: TGTGCCAGCAGTTTTGGGGTCTTAGGGGAGACCCAGTACTTC. V is TRBV12-3 or TRBV12-4 and J is TRBJ2-5; D unresolved. V gave up 3 bases and J gave up 5 bases, with 13 bases separating them. The CDR3 loop spans 14 amino acids.

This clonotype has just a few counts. The CDR3 is CASSPQDTDYEQYF. The CDR3 DNA reads TGTGCCAGCAGCCCACAGGATACAGACTACGAGCAGTACTTC. This chain connects TRBV9 to TRBJ2-7, with a tentative D call TRBD1 (5 bases). With 4 bases removed from V and 3 bases from J, the gap between germline ends came to 14 bases. The CDR3 has 14 amino acids. Germline lookup yields CDR1 SGDLS and CDR2 YYNGEE.

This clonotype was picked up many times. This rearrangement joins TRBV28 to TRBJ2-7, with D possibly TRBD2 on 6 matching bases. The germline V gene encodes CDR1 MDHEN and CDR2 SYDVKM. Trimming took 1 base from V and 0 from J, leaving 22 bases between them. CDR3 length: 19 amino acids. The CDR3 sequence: CASSLYFSGPGTASYEQYF. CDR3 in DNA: TGTGCCAGCAGTTTATATTTTAGCGGACCGGGGACGGCCTCCTACGAGCAGTACTTC.

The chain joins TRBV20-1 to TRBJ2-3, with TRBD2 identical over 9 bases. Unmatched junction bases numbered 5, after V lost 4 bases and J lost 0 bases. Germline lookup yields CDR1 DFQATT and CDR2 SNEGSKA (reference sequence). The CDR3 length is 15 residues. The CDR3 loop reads CSAIGLAGSTDTQYF. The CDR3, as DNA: TGCAGTGCTATTGGCCTAGCGGGAAGCACAGATACGCAGTATTTT.

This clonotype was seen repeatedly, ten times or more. CDR3 nucleotides: TGCGCCAGCAGCTCACTAGCGGGAGCAAACGAGCAGTACTTC. As protein: CASSSLAGANEQYF. The rearrangement uses TRBV10-2 and TRBJ2-7; 11 nucleotides agree with TRBD2. The germline gives CDR1 WSHSY, CDR2 SAAADI. V lost 6 bases and J lost 5; bases outside the gene matches: 6. The CDR3 is made up of 14 amino acids.

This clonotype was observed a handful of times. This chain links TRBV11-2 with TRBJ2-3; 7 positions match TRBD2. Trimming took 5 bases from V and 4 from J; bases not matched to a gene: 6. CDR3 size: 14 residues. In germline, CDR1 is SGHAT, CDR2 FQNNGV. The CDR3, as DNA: TGTGCCAGCAGCCCCCCCGGGAGGCCAGATACGCAGTATTTT. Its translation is CASSPPGRPDTQYF.

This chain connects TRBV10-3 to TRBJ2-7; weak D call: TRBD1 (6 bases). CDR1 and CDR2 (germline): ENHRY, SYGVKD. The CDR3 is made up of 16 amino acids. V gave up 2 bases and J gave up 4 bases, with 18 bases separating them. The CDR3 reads CAISEPGQGSTYEQYF. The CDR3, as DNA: TGTGCCATCAGTGAGCCCGGGCAGGGGAGTACTTACGAGCAGTACTTC.

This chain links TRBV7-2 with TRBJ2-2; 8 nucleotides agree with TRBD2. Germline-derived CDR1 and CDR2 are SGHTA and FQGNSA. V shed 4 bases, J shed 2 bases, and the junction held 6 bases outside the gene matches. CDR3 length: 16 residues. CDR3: CASSSPLAVNTGELFF. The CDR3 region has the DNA TGTGCCAGCAGCTCCCCACTAGCGGTCAACACCGGGGAGCTGTTTTTT.

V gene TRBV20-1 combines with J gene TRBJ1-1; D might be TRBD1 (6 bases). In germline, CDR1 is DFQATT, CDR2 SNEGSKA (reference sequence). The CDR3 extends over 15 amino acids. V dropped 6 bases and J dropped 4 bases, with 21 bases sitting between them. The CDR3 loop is CSASPMGQGITEAFF. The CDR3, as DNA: TGCAGTGCCAGCCCAATGGGGCAGGGGATCACTGAAGCTTTCTTT.

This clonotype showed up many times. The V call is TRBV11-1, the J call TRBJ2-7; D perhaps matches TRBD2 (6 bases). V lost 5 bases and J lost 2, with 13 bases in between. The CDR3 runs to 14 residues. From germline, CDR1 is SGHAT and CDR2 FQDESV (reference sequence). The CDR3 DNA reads TGTGCCAGCAGCGGCGGGACCAGAACCTACGAGCAGTACTTC. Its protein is CASSGGTRTYEQYF. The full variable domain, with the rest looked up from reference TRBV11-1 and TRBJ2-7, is EAEVAQSPRYKITEKSQAVAFWCDPISGHATLYWYRQILGQGPELLVQFQDESVVDDSQLPKDRFSAERLKGVDSTLKIQPAELGDSAMYLCASSGGTRTYEQYFGPGTRLTVT.

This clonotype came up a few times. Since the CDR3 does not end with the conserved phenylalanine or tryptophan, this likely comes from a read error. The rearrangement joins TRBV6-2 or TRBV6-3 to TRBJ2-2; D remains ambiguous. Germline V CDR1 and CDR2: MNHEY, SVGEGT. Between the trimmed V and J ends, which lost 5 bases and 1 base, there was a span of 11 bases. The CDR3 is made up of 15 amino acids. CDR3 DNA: TGTGCCAGCAGTACTATGTCCGGGAACACCGGGGAGCTGTTTCTT. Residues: CASSTMSGNTGELFL.

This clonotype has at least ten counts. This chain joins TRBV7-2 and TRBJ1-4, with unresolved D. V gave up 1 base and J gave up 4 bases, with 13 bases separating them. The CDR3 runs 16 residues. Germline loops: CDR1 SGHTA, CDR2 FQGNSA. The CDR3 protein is CASSLERAALNEKLFF. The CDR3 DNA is TGTGCCAGCAGCTTAGAGAGGGCAGCACTTAATGAAAAACTGTTTTTT.

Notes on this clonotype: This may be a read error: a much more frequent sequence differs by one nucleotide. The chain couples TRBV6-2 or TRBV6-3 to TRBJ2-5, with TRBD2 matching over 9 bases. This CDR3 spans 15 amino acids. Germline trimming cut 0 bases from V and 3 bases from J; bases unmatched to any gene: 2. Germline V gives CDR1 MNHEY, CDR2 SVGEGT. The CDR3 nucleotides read TGTGCCAGCAGTTACTCCGGCGGGAGGGAAGAGACCCAGTACTTC. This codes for CASSYSGGREETQYF.

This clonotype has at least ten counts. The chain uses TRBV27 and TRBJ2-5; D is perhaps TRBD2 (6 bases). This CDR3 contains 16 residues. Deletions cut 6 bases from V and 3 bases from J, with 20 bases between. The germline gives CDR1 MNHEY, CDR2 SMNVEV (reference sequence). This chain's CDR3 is CASRPLADPTEETQYF. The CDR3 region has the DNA TGTGCCAGCAGGCCTTTAGCGGACCCAACCGAAGAGACCCAGTACTTC.

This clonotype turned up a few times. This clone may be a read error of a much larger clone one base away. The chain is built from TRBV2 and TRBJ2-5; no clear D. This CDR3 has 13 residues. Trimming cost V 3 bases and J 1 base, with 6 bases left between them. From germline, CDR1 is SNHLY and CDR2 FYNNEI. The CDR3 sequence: CASSDGIQETQYF. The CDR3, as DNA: TGTGCCAGCAGTGACGGAATCCAAGAGACCCAGTACTTC.

The CDR3 here is CASRRGANEKLFF. The CDR3 DNA sequence: TGCGCCTCGCGGAGAGGGGCAAATGAAAAACTGTTTTTT. The chain has TRBV5-1 and TRBJ1-4; perhaps TRBD1 as D (5 bases). There are 13 residues in the CDR3. Trimming removed 10 bases from V and 5 bases from J, with 15 bases in between. Germline V gene sequence: CDR1 SGHRS, CDR2 YFSETQ.

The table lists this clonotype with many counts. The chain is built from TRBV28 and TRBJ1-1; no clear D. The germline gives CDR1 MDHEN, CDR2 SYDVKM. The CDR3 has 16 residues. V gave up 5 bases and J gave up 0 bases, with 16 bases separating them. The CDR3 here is CASSIPSWPLNTEAFF. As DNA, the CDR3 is TGTGCCAGCAGTATCCCGTCTTGGCCATTGAACACTGAAGCTTTCTTT.

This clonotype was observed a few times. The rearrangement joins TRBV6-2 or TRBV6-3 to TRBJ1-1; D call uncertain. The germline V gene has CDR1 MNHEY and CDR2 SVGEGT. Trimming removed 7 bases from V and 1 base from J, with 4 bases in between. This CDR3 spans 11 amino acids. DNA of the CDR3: TGTGCCAGCACAAAGAACACTGAAGCTTTCTTT. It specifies CASTKNTEAFF.

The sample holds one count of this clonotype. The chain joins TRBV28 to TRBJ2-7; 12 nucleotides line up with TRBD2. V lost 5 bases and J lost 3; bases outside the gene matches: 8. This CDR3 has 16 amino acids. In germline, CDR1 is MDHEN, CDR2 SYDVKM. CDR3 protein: CASSPTGLAGHYEQYF. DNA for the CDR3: TGTGCCAGCAGTCCGACGGGACTAGCGGGTCACTACGAGCAGTACTTC. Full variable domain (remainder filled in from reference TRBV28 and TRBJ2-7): DVKVTQSSRYLVKRTGEKVFLECVQDMDHENMFWYRQDPGLGLRLIYFSYDVKMKEKGDIPEGYSVSREKKERFSLILESASTNQTSMYLCASSPTGLAGHYEQYFGPGTRLTVT.

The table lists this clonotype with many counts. The chain's CDR3 is CASSYSREFQYF. DNA of the CDR3: TGTGCCAGCAGTTACTCGAGGGAGTTTCAGTACTTC. The rearrangement uses TRBV6-5 and TRBJ2-5; tentative D call: TRBD2 (5 bases). The CDR3 length is 12 residues. Trimming pared 0 bases from V and 11 bases from J, leaving 10 bases between. Germline CDR1 and CDR2: MNHEY and SVGAGI.

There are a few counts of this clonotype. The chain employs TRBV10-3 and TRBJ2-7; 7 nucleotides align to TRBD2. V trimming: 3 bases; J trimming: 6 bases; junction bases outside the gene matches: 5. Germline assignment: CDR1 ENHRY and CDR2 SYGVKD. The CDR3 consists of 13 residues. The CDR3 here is CAISDREEGEQYF. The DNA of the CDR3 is TGTGCCATCAGTGACCGGGAGGAGGGCGAGCAGTACTTC.